The 13 T cell receptor beta chains given below trace back to one sample, sequenced in a study of T cell responses to AZD1222 COVID-19 vaccine. The repertoire was sequenced with immunoSEQ multiplex PCR; TCRdb's copy has only in-frame clones and lacks some. The data contain 80,000 to 100,000 clones, about 88% of them singletons. Here the sequenced sample was peripheral blood, taken on day 0 of AZD1222 vaccination. The receptors originated from an adult in good health.

The chain links TRBV7-3 to TRBJ2-2; D gene uncertain. CDR3 length equals 13 residues. Germline assignment: CDR1 SGHTA and CDR2 FQGTGA. V dropped 3 bases and J dropped 5 bases, with 7 bases sitting between them. CDR3 residues: CASSFSSTGELFF. The CDR3 region has the DNA TGTGCCAGCAGCTTTTCGTCGACCGGGGAGCTGTTTTTT. Drawing the rest from reference TRBV7-3 and TRBJ2-2, the complete variable domain is GAGVSQTPSNKVTEKGKYVELRCDPISGHTALYWYRQSLGQGPEFLIYFQGTGAADDSGLPNDRFFAVRPEGSVSTLKIQRTERGDSAVYLCASSFSSTGELFFGEGSRLTVL.

CDR3 in DNA: TGCGCCAGCAGACTAGACAGGGACCACTCTGGAAACACCATATATTTT. This codes for CASRLDRDHSGNTIYF. This chain links TRBV5-1 with TRBJ1-3; TRBD1 aligns across 7 bases. V was clipped by 5 bases and J by 0 bases; unmatched bases: 8. This CDR3 contains 16 residues. CDR1 and CDR2 (germline): SGHRS, YFSETQ.

The rearrangement uses TRBV6-2 or TRBV6-3 and TRBJ2-7; D gene uncertain. The V and J ends lost 4 bases and 3 bases respectively, with 4 bases between them. Germline V gene sequence: CDR1 MNHEY, CDR2 SVGEGT. This CDR3 has 11 residues. In DNA, the CDR3 is TGTGCCAGCAGTTGGGGCTACGAGCAGTACTTC. It specifies CASSWGYEQYF.

This chain connects TRBV7-3 to TRBJ1-2; no definite D call. V lost 6 bases and J lost 10, with 18 bases in between. Germline loops: CDR1 SGHTA, CDR2 FQGTGA. This CDR3 is 13 amino acids long. The CDR3 DNA sequence: TGTGCCAGCAGTTTATCGGACTCCACCCCCTACACCTTC. It yields the protein CASSLSDSTPYTF.

This rearrangement joins TRBV28 to TRBJ1-4, with no clear D. Germline V gene lookup returns CDR1 MDHEN and CDR2 SYDVKM. The V end was cut by 8 bases, the J end by 7 bases, with 8 bases between. The CDR3 runs 11 residues. DNA for the CDR3: TGTGCCAGCTTAGGGATTGAAAAACTGTTTTTT. Translating it yields CASLGIEKLFF.

V usage is TRBV3-1 (or the pseudogene TRBV3-2) and J usage is TRBJ1-2, with a weak D call TRBD1 (6 bases). V lost 6 bases and J 8 bases, leaving 19 bases between the germline ends. Germline lookup yields CDR1 LGHDT and CDR2 YNNKEL (reference sequence). CDR3 length: 14 amino acids. The CDR3, as DNA: TGTGCCAGCAGTATAAGGGACACCTCTAGAGGCTACACCTTC. Residues: CASSIRDTSRGYTF.

The CDR3 DNA sequence: TGTGCCAGCAGCTTTTACCTGACAGATGAAGGTGGGCAGTACTTC. Protein sequence: CASSFYLTDEGGQYF. This chain connects TRBV7-9 to TRBJ2-7; D possibly corresponds to TRBD1 (5 bases). CDR1 and CDR2 from the germline V gene are SEHNR and FQNEAQ (reference sequence). V lost 3 bases and J 9 bases, leaving 21 bases between the germline ends. This CDR3 comprises 15 residues.

The rearrangement links TRBV7-9 to TRBJ2-5; D may be TRBD2 (5 bases). Germline-derived CDR1 and CDR2 are SEHNR and FQNEAQ (reference sequence). The CDR3 totals 13 residues. Trimming took 5 bases from V and 4 from J, leaving 11 bases between them. Written as DNA, the CDR3 is TGTGCCAGCAGCGTGGGCCGGGGAGAGACCCAGTACTTC. Translation: CASSVGRGETQYF.

This clone was detected once. The chain uses TRBV5-6 and TRBJ1-1, with TRBD1 matching over 8 bases. The CDR3 has 15 residues. Germline CDR1 and CDR2: SGHDT and YYEEEE. V was pared by 3 bases and J by 5 bases, with 9 bases of the junction left unmatched. CDR3 residues: CASSWIRTGWTEAFF. CDR3 DNA sequence: TGTGCCAGCAGCTGGATAAGGACAGGGTGGACTGAAGCTTTCTTT. The full variable domain, in which reference TRBV5-6 and TRBJ1-1 provide the parts outside the CDR3, is DAGVTQSPTHLIKTRGQQVTLRCSPKSGHDTVSWYQQALGQGPQFIFQYYEEEERQRGNFPDRFSGHQFPNYSSELNVNALLLGDSALYLCASSWIRTGWTEAFFGQGTRLTVV.

The chain links TRBV28 to TRBJ2-7; the D is unclear. The ends were cut back, 5 bases at V and 5 bases at J, with 7 bases in the middle. The CDR3 length is 11 residues. Germline loops: CDR1 MDHEN, CDR2 SYDVKM. The CDR3 region is CASSPRNEQYF. In DNA, the CDR3 is TGTGCCAGCAGTCCACGTAACGAGCAGTACTTC.

This clone was detected only once. The V call is TRBV29-1, the J call TRBJ1-2; 8 bases fit TRBD1. The V gene end was trimmed by 3 bases and the J gene end by 6 bases; junction bases not matched to a gene: 6. Germline CDR1 is SQVTM and CDR2 is ANQGSEA. The CDR3 consists of 13 residues. The CDR3 loop is CSVEVQGANGYTF. DNA for the CDR3: TGCAGCGTTGAGGTCCAGGGGGCAAATGGCTACACCTTC.

The rearrangement joins TRBV7-9 to TRBJ2-3; D perhaps matches TRBD1 (6 bases). V gave up 3 bases and J gave up 5 bases, with 18 bases separating them. The germline CDR1 and CDR2 sequences are SEHNR and FQNEAQ (reference sequence). The CDR3 loop spans 16 amino acids. The chain's CDR3 is CASSFALGGRGDTQYF. DNA of the CDR3: TGTGCCAGCAGCTTCGCCCTAGGGGGACGGGGAGATACGCAGTATTTT.

The chain employs TRBV7-6 and TRBJ2-5, with a weak D call TRBD2 (6 bases). The length of the CDR3 is 16 residues. The V end lost 2 bases, the J end lost 5 bases, and 18 bases lay between the germline ends. The V gene's germline CDR1 is SGHVS and CDR2 FNYEAQ. The CDR3 spells CASSLSQDYLWETQYF. The CDR3 DNA follows: TGTGCCAGCAGCTTATCCCAGGACTATTTGTGGGAGACCCAGTACTTC.